These 29 T cell receptor beta chains came from one sample sequenced in a study of control samples from healthy donors and cancer patients. Only in-frame clones appear in the TCRdb table, and some are missing; sequencing was by immunoSEQ multiplex PCR. The sample lists roughly 98,000 clones, over 85% occurring once. The sample comprised blood. All receptors derive from a man younger than 30 in good health.

The chain joins TRBV3-1 (or the pseudogene TRBV3-2) to TRBJ1-6, with D unclear. Germline V CDR1 and CDR2: LGHDT, YNNKEL (reference sequence). Trimming stripped 0 bases from V and 9 bases from J, with 9 bases between. The CDR3 totals 14 residues. CDR3 sequence reads: CASSQDTWGSPLHF. Written as DNA, the CDR3 is TGTGCCAGCAGCCAAGATACCTGGGGTTCACCCCTCCACTTT.

This sequence joins TRBV13 and TRBJ1-1, with D uncertain. This CDR3 comprises 13 residues. Germline values: CDR1 PRHDT, CDR2 FYEKMQ (reference sequence). V was clipped by 3 bases and J by 2 bases, with 7 bases between them. CDR3 nucleotide sequence: TGTGCCAGCAGCTTCAGAGGTAACACTGAAGCTTTCTTT. Translating gives CASSFRGNTEAFF.

This chain uses TRBV2 with TRBJ1-1; maybe TRBD1 (6 bases). The CDR3 spans 14 residues. Germline V gives CDR1 SNHLY, CDR2 FYNNEI. Between the trimmed V and J ends, which lost 2 bases and 4 bases, there was a span of 11 bases. CDR3 coding DNA: TGTGCCAGCAGTGAATTAGGGGGGGGCACTGAAGCTTTCTTT. Encoded protein: CASSELGGGTEAFF.

The chain has TRBV6-4 and TRBJ2-3; a weak D match, TRBD1 (5 bases). The CDR3 totals 14 residues. From germline, CDR1 is MRHNA and CDR2 SNTAGT. V was clipped by 3 bases and J by 5 bases, with 12 bases between them. As DNA, the CDR3 is TGTGCCAGCAGTGAAGGGGTGGGGATAGATACGCAGTATTTT. This gives the protein CASSEGVGIDTQYF.

The chain links TRBV7-9 to TRBJ1-4; tentative D call: TRBD1 (5 bases). Deletions cut 5 bases from V and 10 bases from J, with 17 bases between. This CDR3 contains 14 residues. Germline lookup yields CDR1 SEHNR and CDR2 FQNEAQ (reference sequence). CDR3: CASSQERQRGKLFF. The CDR3 coding sequence is TGTGCCAGCAGCCAAGAGAGACAGAGGGGAAAACTGTTTTTT.

The rearrangement uses TRBV10-2 and TRBJ2-5, with 12 bases aligning to TRBD2. Germline-derived CDR1 and CDR2 are WSHSY and SAAADI. This CDR3 has 14 amino acids. The V gene end was trimmed by 7 bases and the J gene end by 1 base; junction bases not matched to a gene: 1. This CDR3 is CASKLAGGQETQYF. Written as DNA, the CDR3 is TGCGCCAGCAAACTAGCGGGGGGCCAAGAGACCCAGTACTTC.

The V and J genes are TRBV15 and TRBJ2-1; 14 bases line up with TRBD2. The ends lost 5 bases at V and 5 bases at J; junction bases unmatched: 2. From germline, CDR1 is LNHNV and CDR2 YYDKDF (reference sequence). This CDR3 spans 15 amino acids. The CDR3 nucleotides read TGTGCCACCAGCGGGACTAGCGGGGGACACAATGAGCAGTTCTTC. Translation: CATSGTSGGHNEQFF.

This chain uses TRBV13 with TRBJ1-6; D is uncertain. Germline CDR1 and CDR2: PRHDT and FYEKMQ (reference sequence). The CDR3 is 13 residues long. V was pared by 0 bases and J by 9 bases, with 6 bases between. The chain's CDR3 is CASSLGFGSPLHF. CDR3 DNA: TGTGCCAGCAGCTTAGGGTTCGGTTCACCCCTCCACTTT.

V and J are TRBV9 and TRBJ2-7; D ambiguous. This CDR3 has 14 amino acids. CDR1 and CDR2 (germline): SGDLS, YYNGEE. V gave up 0 bases and J gave up 7 bases, with 14 bases separating them. The DNA of the CDR3 is TGTGCCAGCAGCGTAGATGGTGGGAATCCAGAGCAGTACTTC. Translation gives CASSVDGGNPEQYF.

The chain carries TRBV6-5 and TRBJ1-4; D is possibly TRBD1 (6 bases). The CDR3 totals 15 residues. Germline V CDR1 and CDR2: MNHEY, SVGAGI. The V gene lost 6 bases and the J gene lost 3 bases, with 14 bases spanning the gap. The CDR3: CASSEGGESNEKLFF. The CDR3 coding sequence is TGTGCCAGCAGCGAGGGGGGGGAATCTAATGAAAAACTGTTTTTT.

The V call is TRBV10-2, the J call TRBJ1-1; 8 bases are shared with TRBD1. The CDR3 runs 14 residues. CDR1 and CDR2 from the germline V gene are WSHSY and SAAADI. V lost 8 bases and J lost 7; bases outside the gene matches: 12. The CDR3 bases are TGCGCCAGCCTTAAACAGGGGGTAAAAGGTGAAGCTTTCTTT. Amino acid sequence: CASLKQGVKGEAFF.

As regards this clone: Different DNA sequences within this sample yield the same CDR3. This chain connects TRBV6-1 to TRBJ1-5, with D possibly being TRBD1 (5 bases). The CDR3 runs 14 residues. The V and J ends lost 2 bases and 4 bases respectively, with 9 bases between them. Germline lookup yields CDR1 MNHNS and CDR2 SASEGT. For the CDR3, the DNA is TGTGCCAGCAGTGAACAGGGCCGGAATCAGCCCCAGCATTTT. Translation: CASSEQGRNQPQHF.

This clone appeared a single time. The chain has TRBV29-1 and TRBJ2-7; D is unresolved. V gave up 0 bases and J gave up 5 bases, with 11 bases separating them. The CDR3 has 13 residues. The germline V gene encodes CDR1 SQVTM and CDR2 ANQGSEA. CDR3 DNA sequence: TGCAGCGTTGAAGATACACCCCGCCACGAGCAGTACTTC. It specifies CSVEDTPRHEQYF.

Note on this clone: Other DNA sequences within the sample encode an identical CDR3. The V call is TRBV27, the J call TRBJ1-1; tentatively, D is TRBD1 (5 bases). Trimming pared 3 bases from V and 4 bases from J, leaving 9 bases between. CDR3 length: 13 amino acids. Germline CDR1 MNHEY, CDR2 SMNVEV (reference sequence). The CDR3 DNA reads TGTGCCAGCAGTTTGTCAGGGAGCACTGAAGCTTTCTTT. This gives the protein CASSLSGSTEAFF.

The gene calls are TRBV25-1 and TRBJ1-4; 10 nucleotides align to TRBD1. This CDR3 is built from 13 residues. V dropped 9 bases and J dropped 8; count of bases not matched to a gene: 6. The germline V gene encodes CDR1 MGHDK and CDR2 SYGVNS. The CDR3 region has the DNA TGTGCCAGTTCGGGACAGGGGTTAGAAAAACTGTTTTTT. As protein: CASSGQGLEKLFF. Looking up the rest from reference TRBV25-1 and TRBJ1-4 gives the full variable domain: EADIYQTPRYLVIGTGKKITLECSQTMGHDKMYWYQQDPGMELHLIHYSYGVNSTEKGDLSSESTVSRIRTEHFPLTLESARPSHTSQYLCASSGQGLEKLFFGSGTQLSVL.

V usage is TRBV5-6 and J usage is TRBJ1-5, with D unresolved. Germline V gene data show CDR1 as SGHDT and CDR2 as YYEEEE. Trimming stripped 0 bases from V and 6 bases from J, with 4 bases between. The CDR3 length is 12 residues. In DNA, the CDR3 is TGTGCCAGCAGCTTGGGTCCTCAGCCCCAGCATTTT. This translates into CASSLGPQPQHF. Filled out from reference TRBV5-6 and TRBJ1-5, the complete variable domain reads DAGVTQSPTHLIKTRGQQVTLRCSPKSGHDTVSWYQQALGQGPQFIFQYYEEEERQRGNFPDRFSGHQFPNYSSELNVNALLLGDSALYLCASSLGPQPQHFGDGTRLSIL.

V and J are TRBV30 and TRBJ1-1; a weak D match, TRBD1 (5 bases). Per germline, CDR1 GTSNPN and CDR2 SVGIG (reference sequence). With 7 bases removed from V and 0 bases from J, the gap between germline ends came to 15 bases. The CDR3 has 14 residues. CDR3 residues: CAYLWGVMNTEAFF. Here the CDR3 DNA reads TGTGCCTACTTATGGGGGGTCATGAACACTGAAGCTTTCTTT.

The CDR3 here is CASSLGAGETQYF. CDR3 coding DNA: TGTGCCAGCAGCTTAGGCGCGGGGGAGACCCAGTACTTC. The genes are TRBV5-6 and TRBJ2-5; D may be TRBD2 (6 bases). V was clipped by 2 bases and J by 5 bases, with 10 bases between them. CDR3 length: 13 residues. In germline, CDR1 is SGHDT, CDR2 YYEEEE.

V is TRBV6-4 and J is TRBJ1-1; D not certain. V was shortened by 7 bases and J by 0 bases, with 15 bases between the two germline ends. This CDR3 is 15 amino acids long. Germline V gene sequence: CDR1 MRHNA, CDR2 SNTAGT. CDR3 amino acids: CASTLWRVMNTEAFF. In DNA, the CDR3 is TGTGCCAGCACCCTGTGGAGGGTTATGAACACTGAAGCTTTCTTT.

J is TRBJ1-2 and V is TRBV6-2 or TRBV6-3, with D possibly TRBD1 on 6 matching bases. Germline-derived CDR1 and CDR2 are MNHEY and SVGEGT. The CDR3 is 16 residues long. V lost 2 bases and J 3 bases, leaving 16 bases between the germline ends. Written as DNA, the CDR3 is TGTGCCAGCAGTTACAGGGGGATGTTGAAGGACTATGGCTACACCTTC. Translated: CASSYRGMLKDYGYTF.

The chain carries TRBV10-3 and TRBJ2-1; D not resolved. This CDR3 region has 15 residues. V was pared by 6 bases and J by 1 base, with 13 bases between. In germline, CDR1 is ENHRY, CDR2 SYGVKD. CDR3: CAISKDVLSYNEQFF. In nucleotides, the CDR3 is TGTGCCATCAGCAAGGACGTTTTATCCTACAATGAGCAGTTCTTC.

The rearrangement links TRBV2 to TRBJ2-1, with D uncertain. The germline V and J ends were trimmed by 7 bases and 7 bases, with 14 bases remaining between them. There are 13 residues in the CDR3. Per the germline V gene, CDR1 is SNHLY and CDR2 is FYNNEI. The CDR3 sequence: CASTLVVYNEQFF. Written as DNA, the CDR3 is TGTGCCAGCACCTTAGTAGTTTATAATGAGCAGTTCTTC.

In this sample, this clone turned up a few times. The chain employs TRBV13 and TRBJ2-3; perhaps D is TRBD1 or TRBD2 (7 bases each). CDR3 length equals 17 residues. Germline CDR1 reads PRHDT; CDR2 reads FYEKMQ (reference sequence). Trimming cost V 3 bases and J 2 bases, with 18 bases left between them. CDR3 residues: CASSLAGGAPATDTQYF. The CDR3 DNA reads TGTGCCAGCAGCTTGGCAGGGGGGGCCCCGGCCACAGATACGCAGTATTTT.

The V and J genes are TRBV29-1 and TRBJ1-2, with D unclear. CDR3 size: 12 residues. With 7 bases removed from V and 5 bases from J, the gap between germline ends came to 14 bases. Germline CDR1 reads SQVTM; CDR2 reads ANQGSEA. CDR3 in DNA: TGCAGCGGCCGCGAGGAGAATTATGGCTACACCTTC. Translated: CSGREENYGYTF.

V gene TRBV18 combines with J gene TRBJ2-1; TRBD2 aligns across 9 bases. The germline V gene encodes CDR1 KGHSH and CDR2 LQKENI. V gave up 3 bases and J gave up 9 bases; unmatched junction bases: 3. The CDR3 spans 13 residues. The CDR3 DNA is TGTGCCAGCTCACCTCTAGCGGGAACTGAGCAGTTCTTC. Residues: CASSPLAGTEQFF.

This sequence joins TRBV7-8 and TRBJ1-4, with 8 bases identical to TRBD1. With V trimmed by 2 bases and J by 4 bases, 3 bases remained unmatched. This CDR3 has 15 amino acids. Germline CDR1 SGHVS, CDR2 FQNEAQ. CDR3 bases: TGTGCCAGCAGCTTAACAGGGGGGAATAATGAAAAACTGTTTTTT. Translating it yields CASSLTGGNNEKLFF.

The chain combines TRBV20-1 with TRBJ2-1; 9 bases are shared with TRBD2. V lost 3 bases to trimming and J lost 9 bases; unmatched junction nucleotides: 3. The CDR3 loop spans 12 amino acids. Germline assignment: CDR1 DFQATT and CDR2 SNEGSKA (reference sequence). DNA of the CDR3: TGCAGTGCTAGTTTGCGGGGGGGTGAGCAGTTCTTC. Amino acid sequence: CSASLRGGEQFF.

The chain carries TRBV6-5 and TRBJ1-4; TRBD1 aligns across 7 bases. In germline, CDR1 is MNHEY, CDR2 SVGAGI. V was clipped by 4 bases and J by 0 bases; unmatched bases: 5. The CDR3 has 16 residues. In nucleotides, the CDR3 is TGTGCCAGCAGTTCGTGGGACAGCGCAACTAATGAAAAACTGTTTTTT. It specifies CASSSWDSATNEKLFF.

The chain uses TRBV4-2 and TRBJ1-1, with D unclear. Germline lookup yields CDR1 LGHNA and CDR2 YNFKEQ. The CDR3 runs to 13 residues. V was trimmed by 0 bases and J by 1 base, leaving 3 bases between them. The CDR3 protein is CASSQDTNTEAFF. CDR3 coding DNA: TGTGCCAGCAGCCAAGATACGAACACTGAAGCTTTCTTT.